Below, 30 T cell receptor beta chains from the same sample are listed, as sequenced in a study of cytomegalovirus exposure and HLA in healthy donors (TCRdb year 2017). Library method: the immunoSEQ multiplex PCR assay. For the multiplex PCR, a mixture combining 60 forward primers for TCR Vbeta segments and 13 reverse primers for TCR Jbeta segments was used. TCRdb holds this immuneACCESS table with in-frame rearrangements only. Some clones are missing; in checked studies, unresolved V genes explain under half, and the rest has no known cause. Across this sample there are 85,000 to 110,000 clones, with 66% seen only once. Of the sample, approximately 3.5% is held by the ten largest clones. The source material was PBMCs. The receptor source for this set is a woman between 50 and 59 years old in good health and CMV-seronegative.

The chain has TRBV19 and TRBJ2-7, with 12 bases matching TRBD2. The ends lost 2 bases at V and 4 bases at J; junction bases unmatched: 6. The CDR3 loop spans 16 amino acids. Germline loops: CDR1 LNHDA, CDR2 SQIVND (reference sequence). CDR3 bases: TGTGCCAGTAGTATAAGACTAGCGGGAGATGGTTACGAGCAGTACTTC. Translation gives CASSIRLAGDGYEQYF.

The rearrangement links TRBV7-9 to TRBJ2-2; D perhaps matches TRBD1 (6 bases). Germline V gene data show CDR1 as SEHNR and CDR2 as FQNEAQ (reference sequence). V lost 6 bases and J 4 bases, leaving 12 bases between the germline ends. The CDR3 is 14 amino acids. CDR3 nucleotides: TGTGCCAGCAGAGGGGGTTACTTCACCGGGGAGCTGTTTTTT. As protein: CASRGGYFTGELFF.

The CDR3, as DNA: TGTGCCAGTAGTATTCTATCACAGGGGGTCAGGGGCTACACCTTC. Translating it yields CASSILSQGVRGYTF. This rearrangement joins TRBV19 to TRBJ1-2, with 8 bases fitting TRBD1. The CDR3 totals 15 residues. Germline V gene lookup returns CDR1 LNHDA and CDR2 SQIVND (reference sequence). Losses at the gene ends were 3 bases for V and 8 bases for J; bases not matched to a gene: 11.

The J gene is TRBJ2-5, the V gene TRBV5-1; tentatively, D is TRBD1 (5 bases). Germline V gene sequence: CDR1 SGHRS, CDR2 YFSETQ. The ends were cut back, 6 bases at V and 2 bases at J, with 8 bases in the middle. The CDR3 runs 12 residues. CDR3 sequence reads: CASTDTQETQYF. The CDR3 DNA sequence: TGCGCCAGCACGGACACTCAAGAGACCCAGTACTTC.

The genes are TRBV5-6 and TRBJ1-5; TRBD1 matches 7 bases. Trimming took 2 bases from V and 7 from J; bases not matched to a gene: 9. This CDR3 spans 15 amino acids. The germline V gene encodes CDR1 SGHDT and CDR2 YYEEEE. The chain's CDR3 is CASSFGLSGGQPQHF. In DNA, the CDR3 is TGTGCCAGCAGCTTCGGTCTCTCAGGGGGACAGCCCCAGCATTTT.

The chain links TRBV7-9 to TRBJ1-4; D gene uncertain. Germline values: CDR1 SEHNR, CDR2 FQNEAQ (reference sequence). The ends were cut back, 5 bases at V and 5 bases at J, with 6 bases in the middle. The CDR3 is 12 residues long. CDR3 sequence (DNA): TGTGCCAGCAGCCCACAAAATGAAAAACTGTTTTTT. Its protein is CASSPQNEKLFF. Filled out from reference TRBV7-9 and TRBJ1-4, the complete variable domain reads DTGVSQNPRHKITKRGQNVTFRCDPISEHNRLYWYRQTLGQGPEFLTYFQNEAQLEKSRLLSDRFSAERPKGSFSTLEIQRTEQGDSAMYLCASSPQNEKLFFGSGTQLSVL.

The V and J genes are TRBV14 and TRBJ2-7; 7 nucleotides line up with TRBD1. CDR1 is SGHDN, CDR2 FVKESK, per germline. After removal of 4 bases from V and 6 bases from J, the junction contained 15 bases not matched to a gene. The CDR3 length is 16 residues. In DNA, the CDR3 is TGTGCCAGCAGCCTGGGAAGGGGGCCTTTTTTGTCCGAGCAGTACTTC. Translated: CASSLGRGPFLSEQYF.

The CDR3 region has the DNA TGTGCCAGCAACCCAAGGAGAAATGAAAAACTGTTTTTT. Amino acid sequence: CASNPRRNEKLFF. The rearrangement joins TRBV6-1 to TRBJ1-4; D gene unclear. The CDR3 sequence is 13 residues long. Germline CDR1 is MNHNS and CDR2 is SASEGT. The germline V and J ends were trimmed by 7 bases and 5 bases, with 11 bases remaining between them.

The rearrangement joins TRBV14 to TRBJ2-1; D perhaps matches TRBD1 (6 bases). The CDR3 is made up of 15 amino acids. V lost 4 bases to trimming and J lost 10 bases, with 20 bases between them. CDR1 and CDR2 from the germline V gene are SGHDN and FVKESK. CDR3 region: CASSPGSGQVDEQFF. CDR3 DNA sequence: TGTGCCAGCAGCCCTGGGTCGGGACAAGTCGACGAGCAGTTCTTC.

The chain combines TRBV11-2 with TRBJ2-7; TRBD1 matches at 7 bases. Trimming cost V 3 bases and J 0 bases; bases outside gene matches: 5. Germline loops: CDR1 SGHAT, CDR2 FQNNGV. There are 15 residues in the CDR3. In DNA, the CDR3 is TGTGCCAGCAGCTTCGACAGGGTATCCTCCTACGAGCAGTACTTC. Its translation is CASSFDRVSSYEQYF.

The chain links TRBV7-9 to TRBJ2-7; 12 positions match TRBD2. From germline, CDR1 is SEHNR and CDR2 FQNEAQ (reference sequence). The V segment lost 2 bases and the J segment 3 bases; nucleotides outside the gene matches: 2. This CDR3 region has 15 residues. The CDR3, as DNA: TGTGCCAGCAGCTTACTGACTAGCGGGAGCTACGAGCAGTACTTC. Translating it yields CASSLLTSGSYEQYF.

This clone was seen just once. This rearrangement joins TRBV2 to TRBJ2-6; a weak D match, TRBD1 (5 bases). The V and J ends lost 7 bases and 1 base respectively, with 11 bases between them. The CDR3 has 15 amino acids. In germline, CDR1 is SNHLY, CDR2 FYNNEI. The CDR3 DNA reads TGTGCCAGCACTTTTGGGGCTTCTGGGGCCAACGTCCTGACTTTC. Its translation: CASTFGASGANVLTF.

The rearrangement uses TRBV12-5 and TRBJ2-7; 8 nucleotides agree with TRBD2. Germline-derived CDR1 and CDR2 are LGHNT and FRNRAP. J lost 3 bases, V lost 3 bases, and 13 bases had no gene match. This CDR3 has 17 residues. As DNA, the CDR3 is TGTGCTAGTGGTTTCGTCCCCGGCCAGCGGGGGAACTACGAGCAGTACTTC. Encoded protein: CASGFVPGQRGNYEQYF.

V gene TRBV30 combines with J gene TRBJ1-2; TRBD1 aligns across 7 bases. CDR3 length equals 13 residues. CDR1 and CDR2 from the germline V gene are GTSNPN and SVGIG (reference sequence). Trimming took 4 bases from V and 2 from J; bases not matched to a gene: 4. The CDR3 protein is CAWTPGQNYGYTF. Written as DNA, the CDR3 is TGTGCCTGGACACCGGGACAGAACTATGGCTACACCTTC.

V usage is TRBV27 and J usage is TRBJ2-1; tentatively, D is TRBD2 (6 bases). This CDR3 has 14 amino acids. V lost 1 base and J 4 bases, leaving 8 bases between the germline ends. Germline CDR1 MNHEY, CDR2 SMNVEV (reference sequence). CDR3 DNA: TGTGCCAGCAGTTTATTCCGGGGGTACAATGAGCAGTTCTTC. Its protein is CASSLFRGYNEQFF.

The chain recombines TRBV2 with TRBJ2-5; 7 nucleotides match TRBD1. Germline V gives CDR1 SNHLY, CDR2 FYNNEI. The length of the CDR3 is 14 residues. With 7 bases clipped from V and 1 base from J, the junction kept 6 bases outside the gene matches. The CDR3 bases are TGTGCCAGCACCAGACAGGGAATCCAAGAGACCCAGTACTTC. Translating gives CASTRQGIQETQYF.

This clone was observed a handful of times. The chain employs TRBV11-2 and TRBJ1-3, with D possibly being TRBD1 (6 bases). V was pared by 1 base and J by 2 bases, with 12 bases between. The CDR3 consists of 16 residues. Germline V gene data show CDR1 as SGHAT and CDR2 as FQNNGV. CDR3 loop: CASSLVWSGAGNTIYF. For the CDR3, the DNA is TGTGCCAGCAGCTTAGTGTGGTCAGGGGCTGGAAACACCATATATTTT.

This chain connects TRBV2 to TRBJ2-3, with TRBD2 identical over 10 bases. Trimming cost V 6 bases and J 1 base; bases outside gene matches: 7. This CDR3 has 16 residues. Germline lookup yields CDR1 SNHLY and CDR2 FYNNEI. The CDR3: CASSVGTSARTDTQYF. The DNA of the CDR3 is TGTGCCAGCAGCGTCGGGACTAGCGCACGCACAGATACGCAGTATTTT.

J is TRBJ1-3 and V is TRBV6-1; 9 bases align to TRBD1. V lost 2 bases to trimming and J lost 11 bases; unmatched junction nucleotides: 7. CDR1 is MNHNS and CDR2 is SASEGT in the germline V gene. CDR3 size: 14 residues. CDR3 protein: CASSERGQGSAIYF. In nucleotides, the CDR3 is TGTGCCAGCAGTGAAAGGGGACAGGGTAGCGCCATATATTTT.

This clone occurred a few times. The chain links TRBV9 to TRBJ2-5, with TRBD2 matching 12 bases. The CDR3 consists of 16 residues. The ends lost 2 bases at V and 1 base at J; junction bases unmatched: 3. CDR1 SGDLS and CDR2 YYNGEE come from the germline V gene. CDR3 DNA sequence: TGTGCCAGCAGCGTCAAGGGACTAGCGGGCCAAGAGACCCAGTACTTC. Amino acid sequence: CASSVKGLAGQETQYF.

CDR3 bases: TGTGCCACCAACGACCTCCGGACAGGGTCCTACGAGCAGTACTTC. Its translation is CATNDLRTGSYEQYF. This rearrangement joins TRBV10-3 to TRBJ2-7, with 8 bases identical to TRBD1. Germline CDR1 ENHRY, CDR2 SYGVKD. V lost 10 bases and J lost 1; bases outside the gene matches: 12. CDR3 length: 15 residues.

CDR3 DNA sequence: TGTGCCAGCAGCCACACGGCGGGGGGGCGGGAGACCCAGTACTTC. Its protein product is CASSHTAGGRETQYF. The chain joins TRBV6-4 to TRBJ2-5; the match to TRBD2 covers 9 bases. Germline loops: CDR1 MRHNA, CDR2 SNTAGT. The J segment lost 5 bases and the V segment lost 6 bases, leaving 10 bases of the junction unmatched. This CDR3 spans 15 amino acids.

The chain links TRBV18 to TRBJ2-1, with TRBD2 identical over 9 bases. CDR1 and CDR2 (germline): KGHSH, LQKENI. The CDR3 sequence is 14 residues long. The V gene end was trimmed by 3 bases and the J gene end by 6 bases; junction bases not matched to a gene: 3. The DNA for the CDR3 is TGTGCCAGCTCACCTAGCGGGAGAGGCAATGAGCAGTTCTTC. This codes for CASSPSGRGNEQFF.

The rearrangement links TRBV11-3 to TRBJ2-7; 12 bases are shared with TRBD2. Germline CDR1 and CDR2: SGHNT and YENEEA. J gave up 5 bases and V 2 bases, and 19 bases lay outside the gene matches. The CDR3 sequence is 20 residues long. CDR3 coding DNA: TGTGCCAGCAGCTTACTCGGGGCCGGGGCTAGCGGGAGGGGTCTTCACGAGCAGTACTTC. Amino acids: CASSLLGAGASGRGLHEQYF.

The V call is TRBV6-5, the J call TRBJ2-7, with a tentative D call TRBD2 (7 bases). V lost 6 bases and J 1 base, leaving 13 bases between the germline ends. This CDR3 is 14 amino acids long. Germline assignment: CDR1 MNHEY and CDR2 SVGAGI. This chain's CDR3 is CASRGGALSYEQYF. CDR3 bases: TGTGCCAGCAGAGGGGGGGCACTTTCCTACGAGCAGTACTTC.

The V call is TRBV27, the J call TRBJ2-7; 8 bases map to TRBD2. J was trimmed by 0 bases and V by 3 bases; bases with no gene match: 4. CDR1 and CDR2 from the germline V gene are MNHEY and SMNVEV (reference sequence). This CDR3 comprises 15 residues. In DNA, the CDR3 is TGTGCCAGCAGTTTGAGTAGCGGGATCTCCTACGAGCAGTACTTC. Translating it yields CASSLSSGISYEQYF.

The V and J genes are TRBV18 and TRBJ2-1, with TRBD1 matching over 7 bases. The trim removed 3 bases at V and 8 bases at J, leaving 10 bases unmatched. Germline-derived CDR1 and CDR2 are KGHSH and LQKENI. The CDR3 consists of 15 residues. The DNA of the CDR3 is TGTGCCAGCTCACCTTTATCGAGACAGGGCTATGAGCAGTTCTTC. Residues: CASSPLSRQGYEQFF.

The genes are TRBV4-1 and TRBJ2-7, with D perhaps TRBD2 (6 bases). The germline V gene has CDR1 MGHRA and CDR2 YSYEKL. The CDR3 is made up of 15 amino acids. Trimming took 2 bases from V and 4 from J, leaving 15 bases between them. The CDR3 is CASSQPQEGVYEQYF. The CDR3, as DNA: TGCGCCAGCAGCCAACCCCAGGAGGGAGTATACGAGCAGTACTTC.

The J gene is TRBJ1-1, the V gene TRBV18; D may be TRBD1 (6 bases). Germline V CDR1 and CDR2: KGHSH, LQKENI. The V gene lost 4 bases and the J gene lost 8 bases, with 17 bases spanning the gap. The CDR3 has 14 amino acids. The CDR3 sequence: CASSLGQGQGEAFF. CDR3 DNA sequence: TGTGCCAGCTCACTCGGGCAGGGGCAAGGAGAAGCTTTCTTT.

The sample holds a few counts of this clone. J is TRBJ2-5 and V is TRBV5-4; 9 bases align to TRBD2. The CDR3 is 14 amino acids. CDR1 is SGHNT, CDR2 YYREEE, per germline (reference sequence). The V and J ends lost 3 bases and 4 bases, in that order; junction bases with no gene match: 4. The CDR3 DNA reads TGTGCCAGCAGCTATAGCGGGGGCGGAGAGACCCAGTACTTC. This sequence encodes CASSYSGGGETQYF. The full variable domain, with the rest looked up from reference TRBV5-4 and TRBJ2-5, is ETGVTQSPTHLIKTRGQQVTLRCSSQSGHNTVSWYQQALGQGPQFIFQYYREEENGRGNFPPRFSGLQFPNYSSELNVNALELDDSALYLCASSYSGGGETQYFGPGTRLLVL.